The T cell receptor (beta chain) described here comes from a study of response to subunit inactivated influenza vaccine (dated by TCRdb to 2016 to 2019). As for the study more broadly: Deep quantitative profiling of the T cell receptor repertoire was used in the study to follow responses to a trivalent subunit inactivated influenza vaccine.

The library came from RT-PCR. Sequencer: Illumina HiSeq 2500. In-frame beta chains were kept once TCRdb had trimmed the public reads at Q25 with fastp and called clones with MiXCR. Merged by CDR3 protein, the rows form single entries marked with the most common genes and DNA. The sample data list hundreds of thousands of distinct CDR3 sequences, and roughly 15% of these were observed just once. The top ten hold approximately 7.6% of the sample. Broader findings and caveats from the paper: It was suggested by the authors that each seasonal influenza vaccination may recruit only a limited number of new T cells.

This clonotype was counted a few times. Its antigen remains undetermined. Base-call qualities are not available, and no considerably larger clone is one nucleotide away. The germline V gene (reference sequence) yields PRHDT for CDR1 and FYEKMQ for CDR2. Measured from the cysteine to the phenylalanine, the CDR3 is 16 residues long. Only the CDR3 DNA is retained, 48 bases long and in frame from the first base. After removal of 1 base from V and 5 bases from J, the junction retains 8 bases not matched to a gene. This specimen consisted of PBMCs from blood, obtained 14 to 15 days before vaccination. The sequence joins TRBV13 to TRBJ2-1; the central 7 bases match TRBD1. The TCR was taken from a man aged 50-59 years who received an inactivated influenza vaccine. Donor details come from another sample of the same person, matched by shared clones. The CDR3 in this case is CASSLATGSGDNEQFF. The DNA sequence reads TGTGCCAGCAGCTTAGCGACAGGGAGTGGAGACAATGAGCAGTTCTTC.